Each of the 29 T cell receptor beta chains below was sequenced from the same sample in a study of T-cell memory formation after mild COVID-19. One entry per CDR3 protein results from TCRdb running MiXCR on the 5' RACE reads. This sample has roughly 250,000 distinct CDR3 sequences, with 16% found just once. Sequences were obtained from PBMCs or a T cell subset sorted from them (not recorded which). The origin of the receptors is a man aged 18 to 30 who had mild COVID-19 (a few samples of this study predate the infection). Cell type and time point are not known.

This clonotype was counted a few times. The chain has TRBV20-1 and TRBJ1-6, with a possible D match to TRBD1 (6 bases). Per the germline V gene, CDR1 is DFQATT and CDR2 is SNEGSKA (reference sequence). CDR3 length: 18 residues. V was cut by 0 bases and J by 1 base, with 16 bases left in between. The CDR3, as DNA: TGCAGTGCTAGAGATCTGGGAACCCAGGGGTCCTATAATTCACCCCTCCACTTT. Residues: CSARDLGTQGSYNSPLHF.

This clonotype was detected only a few times. The rearrangement uses TRBV7-2 and TRBJ2-1, with D tentatively TRBD2 (5 bases). The CDR3 runs to 13 residues. V gave up 3 bases and J gave up 9 bases, with 12 bases separating them. Per germline, CDR1 SGHTA and CDR2 FQGNSA. The CDR3 DNA reads TGTGCCAGCAGCTTCGCACTAGAAACTGAGCAGTTCTTC. As protein: CASSFALETEQFF.

The rearrangement uses TRBV7-8 and TRBJ1-4; D is ambiguous. The germline gives CDR1 SGHVS, CDR2 FQNEAQ. CDR3 size: 16 residues. Trimming pared 4 bases from V and 8 bases from J, leaving 20 bases between. The DNA for the CDR3 is TGTGCCAGCAGCTCCCTCACCGACGGAGGAAGCGAAAAACTGTTTTTT. The encoded protein is CASSSLTDGGSEKLFF.

This clonotype appeared a few times. V and J are TRBV20-1 and TRBJ1-1; D unresolved. The CDR3 is 12 amino acids. V lost 3 bases and J 5 bases, leaving 10 bases between the germline ends. Germline CDR1 is DFQATT and CDR2 is SNEGSKA (reference sequence). In nucleotides, the CDR3 is TGCAGTGCTAGTGGTGGGCGGACTGAAGCTTTCTTT. Translating it yields CSASGGRTEAFF.

This rearrangement joins TRBV7-3 to TRBJ1-1, with a weak D call TRBD1 (6 bases). V was shortened by 5 bases and J by 2 bases, with 9 bases between the two germline ends. CDR3 length: 13 residues. CDR1 and CDR2 (germline): SGHTA, FQGTGA. The CDR3 region is CASSGGRNTEAFF. The DNA for the CDR3 is TGTGCCAGCAGCGGGGGGCGTAACACTGAAGCTTTCTTT.

This chain links TRBV29-1 with TRBJ1-2, with D hard to call. Germline V CDR1 and CDR2: SQVTM, ANQGSEA. This CDR3 has 11 residues. The ends were cut back, 6 bases at V and 3 bases at J, with 8 bases in the middle. CDR3 sequence reads: CSVVRDYGYTF. The CDR3 DNA reads as TGCAGCGTGGTCAGAGACTATGGCTACACCTTC.

This clonotype was seen more than once but under ten times. The V and J genes are TRBV7-2 and TRBJ2-5; D is perhaps TRBD1 or TRBD2 (5 bases each). The CDR3 sequence is 15 residues long. V was cut by 3 bases and J by 5 bases, with 16 bases left in between. Per germline, CDR1 SGHTA and CDR2 FQGNSA. The CDR3 loop reads CASSFRGRGRETQYF. The CDR3 nucleotides are TGTGCCAGCAGCTTTAGGGGACGGGGAAGGGAGACCCAGTACTTC. Full variable domain (remainder filled in from reference TRBV7-2 and TRBJ2-5): GAGVSQSPSNKVTEKGKDVELRCDPISGHTALYWYRQSLGQGLEFLIYFQGNSAPDKSGLPSDRFSAERTGGSVSTLTIQRTQQEDSAVYLCASSFRGRGRETQYFGPGTRLLVL.

Details on this clonotype: One junction end disagrees with the germline gene, perhaps due to a read error. The V gene is TRBV5-1, the J gene TRBJ2-2; 8 bases match TRBD1. The CDR3 is 13 residues long. Germline loops: CDR1 SGHRS, CDR2 YFSETQ. The CDR3 spells CASSYGQGGELIF. CDR3 DNA sequence: TGCGCCAGCAGCTACGGACAGGGCGGGGAGCTGATTTTT. The full variable domain, rest sourced from reference TRBV5-1 and TRBJ2-2, is KAGVTQTPRYLIKTRGQQVTLSCSPISGHRSVSWYQQTPGQGLQFLFEYFSETQRNKGNFPGRFSGRQFSNSRSEMNVSTLELGDSALYLCASSYGQGGELIFGEGSRLTVL.

The V and J genes are TRBV15 and TRBJ1-4; tentative D call: TRBD1 (5 bases). Trimming cost V 5 bases and J 8 bases, with 15 bases left between them. Germline CDR1 and CDR2: LNHNV and YYDKDF (reference sequence). This CDR3 comprises 14 residues. CDR3 residues: CATSGRGGREKLFF. DNA for the CDR3: TGTGCCACCAGCGGGCGCGGGGGAAGGGAAAAACTGTTTTTT. Full variable domain (rest looked up from reference TRBV15 and TRBJ1-4): DAMVIQNPRYQVTQFGKPVTLSCSQTLNHNVMYWYQQKSSQAPKLLFHYYDKDFNNEADTPDNFQSRRPNTSFCFLDIRSPGLGDTAMYLCATSGRGGREKLFFGSGTQLSVL.

This clonotype was seen only a few times. The V call is TRBV20-1, the J call TRBJ2-3; TRBD1 is a possible D gene (6 bases). The germline V gene encodes CDR1 DFQATT and CDR2 SNEGSKA (reference sequence). Deletions cut 3 bases from V and 1 base from J, with 11 bases between. The length of the CDR3 is 14 residues. CDR3 amino acids: CSASEGVGTDTQYF. The DNA of the CDR3 is TGCAGTGCTAGTGAGGGGGTGGGCACAGATACGCAGTATTTT.

The rearrangement links TRBV20-1 to TRBJ1-5, with TRBD1 as a possible D gene (5 bases). This CDR3 spans 15 amino acids. The V gene's germline CDR1 is DFQATT and CDR2 SNEGSKA (reference sequence). Trimming pared 0 bases from V and 6 bases from J, leaving 15 bases between. CDR3 coding DNA: TGCAGTGCTAGAGATCAGGGTTCAACAAGTCAGCCCCAGCATTTT. As protein: CSARDQGSTSQPQHF.

CDR3 residues: CASSVGPSGNTIYF. CDR3 bases: TGTGCCAGCAGCGTCGGCCCCTCTGGAAACACCATATATTTT. The chain links TRBV9 to TRBJ1-3, with no clear D. V was clipped by 2 bases and J by 0 bases, with 6 bases between them. CDR3 size: 14 residues. The germline CDR1 and CDR2 sequences are SGDLS and YYNGEE.

This clonotype was recorded a few times. The chain joins TRBV7-6 to TRBJ2-3; D is ambiguous. CDR1 is SGHVS and CDR2 is FNYEAQ in the germline V gene. V lost 0 bases and J 2 bases, leaving 6 bases between the germline ends. This CDR3 is 14 amino acids long. CDR3 protein: CASSLARYTDTQYF. CDR3 DNA: TGTGCCAGCAGCTTAGCCAGGTACACAGATACGCAGTATTTT.

This clonotype was observed a handful of times. The chain is built from TRBV18 and TRBJ2-3; the match to TRBD1 covers 9 bases. Germline assignment: CDR1 KGHSH and CDR2 LQKENI. The ends lost 4 bases at V and 4 bases at J; junction bases unmatched: 9. CDR3 size: 16 residues. CDR3: CASSQIQGAIADTQYF. The CDR3 coding sequence is TGTGCCAGCTCACAAATACAGGGGGCAATAGCAGATACGCAGTATTTT.

This clonotype was counted only a few times. V gene TRBV24-1 combines with J gene TRBJ2-5; tentatively, D is TRBD1 (6 bases). V was cut by 3 bases and J by 9 bases, with 16 bases left in between. CDR1 is KGHDR, CDR2 SFDVKD, per germline. This CDR3 contains 14 residues. The CDR3 region is CATSDPGATRAQYF. Here the CDR3 DNA reads TGTGCCACCAGTGATCCAGGGGCGACCCGGGCCCAGTACTTC.

This clonotype has a handful of counts. The rearrangement links TRBV18 to TRBJ2-5, with D possibly being TRBD2 (5 bases). The germline V gene encodes CDR1 KGHSH and CDR2 LQKENI. The CDR3 consists of 16 residues. Trimming left V 3 bases short and J 2 bases short, with 16 bases between. CDR3 region: CASSPSATPGQETQYF. CDR3 in DNA: TGTGCCAGCTCACCCTCAGCGACCCCGGGGCAAGAGACCCAGTACTTC.

The CDR3 coding sequence is TGTGCCACCAGCCTGCGGGACAGGGTCTTCGAGCAGTACTTC. Its translation is CATSLRDRVFEQYF. The chain uses TRBV24-1 and TRBJ2-7; 9 bases match TRBD1. Germline trimming cut 7 bases from V and 6 bases from J; bases unmatched to any gene: 9. The CDR3 spans 14 residues. CDR1 is KGHDR, CDR2 SFDVKD, per germline.

This clonotype was counted ten times or more. The genes are TRBV7-6 and TRBJ2-1; D assignment may be TRBD1 or TRBD2 (5 bases each). The V end was cut by 0 bases, the J end by 4 bases, with 7 bases between. Germline CDR1 and CDR2: SGHVS and FNYEAQ. There are 14 residues in the CDR3. CDR3 nucleotides: TGTGCCAGCAGCTTAGCGGGGGATTACAATGAGCAGTTCTTC. Protein: CASSLAGDYNEQFF.

This clonotype was detected a few times. The rearrangement joins TRBV6-6 to TRBJ2-3; D gene ambiguous. With 2 bases removed from V and 6 bases from J, the gap between germline ends came to 9 bases. The CDR3 extends over 13 amino acids. Germline CDR1 is MNHNY and CDR2 is SVGAGI (reference sequence). CDR3 region: CASSYLGRDTQYF. In DNA, the CDR3 is TGTGCCAGCAGTTACCTGGGCCGGGATACGCAGTATTTT.

In its sample, this clonotype was seen many times. The V call is TRBV6-5, the J call TRBJ1-1, with D unresolved. CDR3 length equals 13 residues. Germline V lookup: CDR1 MNHEY, CDR2 SVGAGI. The V and J ends lost 8 bases and 5 bases respectively, with 15 bases between them. Here the CDR3 DNA reads TGTGCCAGCGGATATGGGCTGGGAACTGAAGCTTTCTTT. This encodes CASGYGLGTEAFF.

The J gene is TRBJ2-3, the V gene TRBV20-1; no clear D gene. Germline CDR1 reads DFQATT; CDR2 reads SNEGSKA (reference sequence). CDR3 size: 13 residues. V lost 0 bases to trimming and J lost 2 bases, with 6 bases between them. The CDR3 DNA is TGCAGTGCTAGAGACCAAGACACAGATACGCAGTATTTT. Translating gives CSARDQDTDTQYF.

The rearrangement uses TRBV7-2 and TRBJ2-5, with TRBD2 as a possible D gene (6 bases). The V and J ends lost 2 bases and 7 bases respectively, with 17 bases between them. CDR3 length: 15 amino acids. Germline CDR1 is SGHTA and CDR2 is FQGNSA. The CDR3 region has the DNA TGTGCCAGCAGCTTACCAGGAGGAGGGTATGGGACCCAGTACTTC. It encodes CASSLPGGGYGTQYF.

This clonotype has more than one count but fewer than ten. The chain uses TRBV27 and TRBJ2-5; 10 nucleotides line up with TRBD1. The CDR3 loop spans 15 amino acids. V lost 6 bases, J lost 5 bases, and 9 bases stayed unmatched. CDR1 and CDR2 from the germline V gene are MNHEY and SMNVEV (reference sequence). CDR3 in amino acids: CASRLPGQGWETQYF. DNA of the CDR3: TGTGCCAGCAGGCTACCGGGACAGGGGTGGGAGACCCAGTACTTC.

The V gene is TRBV6-5, the J gene TRBJ1-2; D remains unclear. The germline V gene encodes CDR1 MNHEY and CDR2 SVGAGI. CDR3 length: 14 residues. Between the trimmed V and J ends, which lost 0 bases and 4 bases, there was a span of 9 bases. The CDR3 DNA follows: TGTGCCAGCAGTTACTCGAGCAGCAGCTATGGCTACACCTTC. Translation gives CASSYSSSSYGYTF.

This clonotype occurred a few times. CDR3 amino acids: CASSNHVPGLNGEAFF. The CDR3 DNA reads TGTGCCAGCAGTAACCACGTGCCCGGGCTTAACGGTGAAGCTTTCTTT. V gene TRBV6-5 combines with J gene TRBJ1-1; no firm D call. The CDR3 is 16 amino acids. V lost 5 bases to trimming and J lost 7 bases, with 23 bases between them. Germline-derived CDR1 and CDR2 are MNHEY and SVGAGI.

In this sample, this clonotype turned up many times. CDR3 sequence: CASSQEGGRGGEQYV. CDR3 nucleotides: TGCGCCAGCAGCCAAGAGGGTGGCAGGGGTGGTGAGCAGTACGTC. V usage is TRBV4-1 and J usage is TRBJ2-7; a weak D match, TRBD1 (6 bases). Germline V CDR1 and CDR2: MGHRA, YSYEKL. V lost 0 bases and J lost 7, with 16 bases in between. CDR3 size: 15 residues.

This clonotype was counted between two and nine times. The genes are TRBV12-3 or TRBV12-4 and TRBJ2-5; 7 bases align to TRBD1. The V and J ends lost 2 bases and 5 bases, in that order; junction bases with no gene match: 5. This CDR3 is 14 amino acids long. CDR3 in amino acids: CASSLQGGEETQYF. CDR3 coding DNA: TGTGCCAGCAGTTTACAAGGGGGCGAGGAGACCCAGTACTTC.

The gene calls are TRBV30 and TRBJ1-2, with a tentative D call TRBD1 (6 bases). Germline CDR1 and CDR2: GTSNPN and SVGIG (reference sequence). The CDR3 contains 12 residues. V lost 6 bases, J lost 7 bases, and 15 bases lay in between. The CDR3 spells CACSGVRGGYTF. The CDR3 DNA is TGTGCCTGTTCAGGGGTGCGTGGTGGCTACACCTTC.

The rearrangement links TRBV5-1 to TRBJ2-3; D is ambiguous. V was trimmed by 0 bases and J by 3 bases, leaving 11 bases between them. Germline CDR1 SGHRS, CDR2 YFSETQ. The CDR3 is made up of 15 amino acids. CDR3 in amino acids: CASSLAQRPTDTQYF. The CDR3 nucleotides are TGCGCCAGCAGCTTGGCGCAGAGACCTACAGATACGCAGTATTTT.